This T cell receptor (beta chain) was observed in a study of cytomegalovirus exposure and HLA in healthy donors. For the study at large: Among the approximately 400 genotyped donors, 81% were placed in the Caucasian-associated ancestry cluster.

Study conclusions and caveats: CMV serostatus was the sole immune exposure data available. Productive status was seen about 90% or about 30% of the time for most TCR beta V segments in an earlier analysis. DRB1 showed the most TCR associations and HLA-C the fewest in a later analysis, as rates varied by HLA locus.

Turning to this clone: Its antigen remains unknown. This sample includes further DNA sequences coding for the same CDR3.

V lost 0 bases to trimming and J lost 0 bases, with 7 bases between them. CDR3 length: 15 residues. CDR1 is MNHEY and CDR2 is SVGAGI in the germline V gene. PCR employed 60 Vbeta and 13 Jbeta primers. The data were produced by immunoSEQ multiplex PCR, yet TCRdb's version contains in-frame clones alone and is incomplete. Of about 120,000 clones in the sample, roughly 80% were seen once. The receptor comes from a woman between 45 and 60 years old in good health and CMV-seronegative. The sequenced sample was PBMCs. The V gene is TRBV6-5, the J gene TRBJ2-3, with D perhaps TRBD2 (6 bases). The CDR3 sequence: CASSYSAGSTDTQYF. CDR3 DNA sequence: TGTGCCAGCAGTTACTCGGCGGGAAGCACAGATACGCAGTATTTT.